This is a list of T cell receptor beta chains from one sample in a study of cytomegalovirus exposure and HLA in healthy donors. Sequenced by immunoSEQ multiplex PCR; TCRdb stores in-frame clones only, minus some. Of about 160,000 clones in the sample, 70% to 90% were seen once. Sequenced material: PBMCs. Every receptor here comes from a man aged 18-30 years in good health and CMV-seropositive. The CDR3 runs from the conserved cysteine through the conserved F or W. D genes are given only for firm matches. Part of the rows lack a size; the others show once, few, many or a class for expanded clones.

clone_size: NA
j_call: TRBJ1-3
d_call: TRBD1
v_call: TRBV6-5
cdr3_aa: CASSSLGQGQGNTIYF
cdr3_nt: TGTGCCAGCAGTTCCTTGGGACAGGGCCAAGGAAACACCATATATTTT

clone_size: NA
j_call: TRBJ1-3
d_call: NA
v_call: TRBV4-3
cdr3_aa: CASSQDGAGNRNTIYF
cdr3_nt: TGCGCCAGCAGCCAAGATGGGGCAGGGAATAGAAACACCATATATTTT

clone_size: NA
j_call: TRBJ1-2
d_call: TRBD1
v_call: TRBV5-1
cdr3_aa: CASSPGQGASGYTF
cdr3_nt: TGCGCCAGCAGCCCCGGACAGGGGGCTAGCGGCTACACCTTC

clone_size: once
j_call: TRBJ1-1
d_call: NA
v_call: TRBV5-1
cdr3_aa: CASSPMGGANTEAFF
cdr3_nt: TGCGCCAGCAGCCCAATGGGAGGGGCCAACACTGAAGCTTTCTTT

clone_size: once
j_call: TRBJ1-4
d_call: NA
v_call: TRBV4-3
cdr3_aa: CASSQEAGLGEKLFF
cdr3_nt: TGCGCCAGCAGCCAAGAAGCAGGGCTTGGAGAAAAACTGTTTTTT

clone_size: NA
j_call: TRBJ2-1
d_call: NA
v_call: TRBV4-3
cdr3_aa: CASSQAGLNEQFF
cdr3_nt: TGCGCCAGCAGCCAAGCAGGGCTTAATGAGCAGTTCTTC

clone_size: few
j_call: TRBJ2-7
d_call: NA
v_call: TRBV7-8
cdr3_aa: CASSWDTLYEQYF
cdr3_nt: TGTGCCAGCAGCTGGGACACCCTCTACGAGCAGTACTTC

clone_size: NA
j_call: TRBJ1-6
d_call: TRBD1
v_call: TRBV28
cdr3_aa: CASSLRDRGALSPLHF
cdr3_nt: TGTGCCAGCAGTTTGCGGGACAGGGGGGCCCTTTCACCCCTCCACTTT

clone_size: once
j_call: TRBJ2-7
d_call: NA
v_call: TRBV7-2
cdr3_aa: CASSLVMADTYEQYF
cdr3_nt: TGTGCCAGCAGCTTAGTTATGGCGGATACCTACGAGCAGTACTTC

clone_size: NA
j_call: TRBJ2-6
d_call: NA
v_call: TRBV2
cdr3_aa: CATDTSGANVLTF
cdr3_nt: TGTGCCACCGACACCTCTGGGGCCAACGTCCTGACTTTC

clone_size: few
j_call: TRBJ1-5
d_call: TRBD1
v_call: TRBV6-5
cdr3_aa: CASSYDAGGWGPQHF
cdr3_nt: TGTGCCAGCAGTTACGACGCAGGGGGCTGGGGGCCCCAGCATTTT

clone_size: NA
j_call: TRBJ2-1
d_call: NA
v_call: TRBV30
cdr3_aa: CAWSSASSPSYNEQFF
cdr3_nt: TGTGCCTGGAGTTCGGCTAGCTCTCCGTCCTACAATGAGCAGTTCTTC

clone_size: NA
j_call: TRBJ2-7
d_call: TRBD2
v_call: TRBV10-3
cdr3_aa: CAISAVRALAGSSYEQYF
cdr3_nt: TGTGCCATCAGTGCCGTTAGGGCACTAGCGGGGAGTTCCTACGAGCAGTACTTC

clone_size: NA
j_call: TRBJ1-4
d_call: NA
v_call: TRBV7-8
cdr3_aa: CASSSTQNTNEKLFF
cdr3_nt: TGTGCCAGCAGCTCAACACAGAACACTAATGAAAAACTGTTTTTT

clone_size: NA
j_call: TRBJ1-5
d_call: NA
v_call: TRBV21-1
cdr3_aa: CASTAPRGRGKSNQPQHF
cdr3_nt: TGTGCCAGCACGGCCCCCCGGGGCAGGGGGAAAAGCAATCAGCCCCAGCATTTT

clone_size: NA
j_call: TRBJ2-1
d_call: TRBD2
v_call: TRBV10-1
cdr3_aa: CASSESWGGPGGNEQFF
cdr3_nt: TGCGCCAGCAGTGAGTCGTGGGGGGGTCCCGGGGGCAATGAGCAGTTCTTC

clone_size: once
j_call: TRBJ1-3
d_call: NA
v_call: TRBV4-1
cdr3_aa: CASSQVKISGNTIYF
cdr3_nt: TGCGCCAGCAGCCAAGTAAAAATCTCTGGAAACACCATATATTTT

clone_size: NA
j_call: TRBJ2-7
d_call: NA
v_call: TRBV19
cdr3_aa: CASILRGRPKVSYEQYF
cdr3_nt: TGTGCCAGTATTCTCAGGGGCCGTCCGAAGGTGTCCTACGAGCAGTACTTC

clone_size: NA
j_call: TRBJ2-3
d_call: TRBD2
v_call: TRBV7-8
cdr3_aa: CASSLGGTSGDTQYF
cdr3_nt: TGTGCCAGCAGCTTAGGGGGGACTAGCGGAGATACGCAGTATTTT

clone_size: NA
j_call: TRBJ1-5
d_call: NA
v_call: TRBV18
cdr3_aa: CASSPGRGDSNQPQHF
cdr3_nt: TGTGCCAGCTCACCGGGGAGGGGGGACAGCAATCAGCCCCAGCATTTT

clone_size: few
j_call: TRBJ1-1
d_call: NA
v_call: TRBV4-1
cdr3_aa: CASSQGQHTEAFF
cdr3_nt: TGCGCCAGCAGCCAGGGGCAGCACACTGAAGCTTTCTTT

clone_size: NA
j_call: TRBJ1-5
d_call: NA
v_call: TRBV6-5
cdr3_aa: CASSLQPGSNQPQHF
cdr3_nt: TGTGCCAGCAGTCTCCAGCCGGGTAGCAATCAGCCCCAGCATTTT

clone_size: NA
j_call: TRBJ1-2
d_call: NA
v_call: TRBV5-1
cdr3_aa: CASSLSVRAANYGYTF
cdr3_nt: TGCGCCAGCAGCCTCTCGGTCCGAGCGGCTAACTATGGCTACACCTTC

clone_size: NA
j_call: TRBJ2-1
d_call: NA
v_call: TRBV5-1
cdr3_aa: CASTPGGGGPYNEQFF
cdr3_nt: TGCGCCAGCACCCCGGGGGGTGGGGGCCCCTACAATGAGCAGTTCTTC

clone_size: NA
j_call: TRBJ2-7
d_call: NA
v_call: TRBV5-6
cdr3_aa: CASTFQGSGEQYF
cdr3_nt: TGTGCCAGTACCTTCCAGGGATCCGGCGAGCAGTACTTC

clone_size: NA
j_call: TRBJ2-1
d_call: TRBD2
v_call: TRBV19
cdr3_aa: CASSMNSGGFNEQFF
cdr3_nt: TGTGCCAGTAGTATGAACAGCGGGGGGTTTAATGAGCAGTTCTTC

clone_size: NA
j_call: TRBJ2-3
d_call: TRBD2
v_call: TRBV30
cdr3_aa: CAWNSGGAHDTQYF
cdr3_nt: TGTGCCTGGAATAGCGGGGGGGCGCATGATACGCAGTATTTT

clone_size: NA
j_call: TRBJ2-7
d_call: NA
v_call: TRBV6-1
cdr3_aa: CASIARGLGEQYF
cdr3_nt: TGTGCCAGCATCGCCAGGGGTTTGGGGGAGCAGTACTTC

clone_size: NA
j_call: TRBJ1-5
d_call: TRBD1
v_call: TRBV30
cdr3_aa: CAWSGDSYDQPQHF
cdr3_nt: TGTGCCTGGAGTGGGGACAGTTATGATCAGCCCCAGCATTTT

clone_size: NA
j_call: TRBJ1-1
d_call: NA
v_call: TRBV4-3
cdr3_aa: CASSQGADGNTEAFF
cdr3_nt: TGCGCCAGCAGCCAAGGGGCCGATGGGAACACTGAAGCTTTCTTT

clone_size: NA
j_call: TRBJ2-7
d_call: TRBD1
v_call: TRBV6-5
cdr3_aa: CATRQGAGEQYF
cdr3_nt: TGTGCCACCCGCCAGGGGGCTGGAGAGCAGTACTTC

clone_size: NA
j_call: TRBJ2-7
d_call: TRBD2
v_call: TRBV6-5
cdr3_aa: CASSYAGLASYEQYF
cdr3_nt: TGTGCCAGCAGTTACGCGGGACTAGCATCCTACGAGCAGTACTTC

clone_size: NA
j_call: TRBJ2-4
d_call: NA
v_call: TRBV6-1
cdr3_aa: CASSARGADIQYF
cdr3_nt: TGTGCCAGCAGTGCCCGGGGGGCGGACATTCAGTACTTC